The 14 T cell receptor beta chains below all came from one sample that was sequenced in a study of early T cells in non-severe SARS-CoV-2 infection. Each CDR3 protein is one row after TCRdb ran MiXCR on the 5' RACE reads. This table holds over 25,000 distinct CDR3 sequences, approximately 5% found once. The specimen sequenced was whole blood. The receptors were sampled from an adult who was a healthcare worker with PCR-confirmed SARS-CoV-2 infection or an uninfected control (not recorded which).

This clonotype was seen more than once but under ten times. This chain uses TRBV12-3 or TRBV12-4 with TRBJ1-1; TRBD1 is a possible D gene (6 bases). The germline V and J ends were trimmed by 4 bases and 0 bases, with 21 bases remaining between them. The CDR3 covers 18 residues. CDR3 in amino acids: CASSSGYIRTDMNTEAFF. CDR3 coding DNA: TGTGCCAGCAGTTCGGGTTACATAAGGACAGATATGAACACTGAAGCTTTCTTT.

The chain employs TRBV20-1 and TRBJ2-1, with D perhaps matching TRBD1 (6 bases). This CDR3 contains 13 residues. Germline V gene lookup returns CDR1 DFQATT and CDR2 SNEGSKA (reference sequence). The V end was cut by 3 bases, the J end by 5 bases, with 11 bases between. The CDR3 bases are TGCAGTGCTAGCGGGACACCAAACAATGAGCAGTTCTTC. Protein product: CSASGTPNNEQFF.

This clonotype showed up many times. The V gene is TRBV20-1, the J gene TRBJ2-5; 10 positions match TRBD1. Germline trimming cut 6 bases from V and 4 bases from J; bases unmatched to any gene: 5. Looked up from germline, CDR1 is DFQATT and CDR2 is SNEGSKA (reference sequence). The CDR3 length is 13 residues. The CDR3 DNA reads TGCAGTGCCCAGGGACAGGGGACAGAGACCCAGTACTTC. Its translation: CSAQGQGTETQYF.

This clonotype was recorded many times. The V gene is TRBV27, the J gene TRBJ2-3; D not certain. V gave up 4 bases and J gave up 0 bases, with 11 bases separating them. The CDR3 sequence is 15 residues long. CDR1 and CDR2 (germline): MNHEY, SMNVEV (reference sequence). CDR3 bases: TGTGCCAGCAGTTCGGTAGACCCAAGCACAGATACGCAGTATTTT. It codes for CASSSVDPSTDTQYF.

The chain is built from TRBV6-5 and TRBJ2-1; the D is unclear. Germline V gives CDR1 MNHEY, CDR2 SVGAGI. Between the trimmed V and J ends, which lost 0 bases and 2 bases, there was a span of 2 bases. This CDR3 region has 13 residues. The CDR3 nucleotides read TGTGCCAGCAGTTACTCAGCCTACAATGAGCAGTTCTTC. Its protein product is CASSYSAYNEQFF.

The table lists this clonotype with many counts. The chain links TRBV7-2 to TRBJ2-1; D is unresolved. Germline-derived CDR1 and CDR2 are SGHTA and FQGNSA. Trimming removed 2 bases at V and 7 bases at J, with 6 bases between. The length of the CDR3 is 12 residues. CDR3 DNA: TGTGCCAGCAGCTTAAGCAGAAATGAGCAGTTCTTC. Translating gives CASSLSRNEQFF.

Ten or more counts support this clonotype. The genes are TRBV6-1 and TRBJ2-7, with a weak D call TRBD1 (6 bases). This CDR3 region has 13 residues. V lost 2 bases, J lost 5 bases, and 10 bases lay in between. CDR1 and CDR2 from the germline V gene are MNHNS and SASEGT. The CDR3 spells CASSEQGINEQYF. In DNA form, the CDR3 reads TGTGCCAGCAGTGAACAGGGGATAAACGAGCAGTACTTC.

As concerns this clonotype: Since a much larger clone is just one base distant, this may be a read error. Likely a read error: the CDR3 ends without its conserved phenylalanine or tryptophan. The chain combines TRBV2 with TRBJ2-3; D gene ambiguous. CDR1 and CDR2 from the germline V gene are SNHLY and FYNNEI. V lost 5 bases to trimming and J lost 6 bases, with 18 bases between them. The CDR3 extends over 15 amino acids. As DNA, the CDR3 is TGTGCCAGCAGTCCGAGATGGTCCACAGCCGATACGCAGTATTCT. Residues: CASSPRWSTADTQYS.

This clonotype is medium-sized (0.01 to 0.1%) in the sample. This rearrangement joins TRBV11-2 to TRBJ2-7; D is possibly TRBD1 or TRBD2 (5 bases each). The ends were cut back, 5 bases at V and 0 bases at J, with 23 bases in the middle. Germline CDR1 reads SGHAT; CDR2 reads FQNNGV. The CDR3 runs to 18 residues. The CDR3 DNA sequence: TGTGCCAGCAGCCCAGTCCGCCGGGGCCAGGATGTCTCCTACGAGCAGTACTTC. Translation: CASSPVRRGQDVSYEQYF.

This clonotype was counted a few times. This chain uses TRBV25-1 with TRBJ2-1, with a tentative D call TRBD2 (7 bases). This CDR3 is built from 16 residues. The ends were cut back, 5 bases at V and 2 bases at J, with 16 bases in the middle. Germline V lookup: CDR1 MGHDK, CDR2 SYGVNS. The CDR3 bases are TGTGCCAGCAGTACCGAGGGCGGGGGCCCCTACAATGAGCAGTTCTTC. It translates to CASSTEGGGPYNEQFF. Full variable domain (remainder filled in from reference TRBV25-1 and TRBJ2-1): EADIYQTPRYLVIGTGKKITLECSQTMGHDKMYWYQQDPGMELHLIHYSYGVNSTEKGDLSSESTVSRIRTEHFPLTLESARPSHTSQYLCASSTEGGGPYNEQFFGPGTRLTVL.

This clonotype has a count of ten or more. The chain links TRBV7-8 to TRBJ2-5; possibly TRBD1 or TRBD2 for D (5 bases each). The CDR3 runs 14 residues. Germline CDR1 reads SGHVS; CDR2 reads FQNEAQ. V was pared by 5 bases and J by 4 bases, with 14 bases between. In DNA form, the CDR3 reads TGTGCCAGCAGCCTGTTGGGGGAAGCAGAGACCCAGTACTTC. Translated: CASSLLGEAETQYF.

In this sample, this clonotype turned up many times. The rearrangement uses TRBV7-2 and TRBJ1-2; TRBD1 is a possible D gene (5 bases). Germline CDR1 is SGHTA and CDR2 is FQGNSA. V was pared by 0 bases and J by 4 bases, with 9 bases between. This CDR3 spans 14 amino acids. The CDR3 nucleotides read TGTGCCAGCAGCTTAGCCGGGGCGGCCTATGGCTACACCTTC. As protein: CASSLAGAAYGYTF.

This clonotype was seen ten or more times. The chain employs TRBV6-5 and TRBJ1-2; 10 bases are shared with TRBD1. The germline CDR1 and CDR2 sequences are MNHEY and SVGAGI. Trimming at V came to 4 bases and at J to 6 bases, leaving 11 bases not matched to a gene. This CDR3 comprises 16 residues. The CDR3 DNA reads TGTGCCAGCAGTTTCAAACCGGGACAGGGGAGACATGGCTACACCTTC. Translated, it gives CASSFKPGQGRHGYTF.

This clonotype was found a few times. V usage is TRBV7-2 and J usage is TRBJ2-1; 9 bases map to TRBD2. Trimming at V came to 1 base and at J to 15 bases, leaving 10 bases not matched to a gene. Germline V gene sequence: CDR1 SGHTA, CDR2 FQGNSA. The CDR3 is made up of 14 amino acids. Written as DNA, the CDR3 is TGTGCCAGCAGCTTAGAGAGGCTAGCGGGGCGTCCGTTCTTC. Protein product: CASSLERLAGRPFF.